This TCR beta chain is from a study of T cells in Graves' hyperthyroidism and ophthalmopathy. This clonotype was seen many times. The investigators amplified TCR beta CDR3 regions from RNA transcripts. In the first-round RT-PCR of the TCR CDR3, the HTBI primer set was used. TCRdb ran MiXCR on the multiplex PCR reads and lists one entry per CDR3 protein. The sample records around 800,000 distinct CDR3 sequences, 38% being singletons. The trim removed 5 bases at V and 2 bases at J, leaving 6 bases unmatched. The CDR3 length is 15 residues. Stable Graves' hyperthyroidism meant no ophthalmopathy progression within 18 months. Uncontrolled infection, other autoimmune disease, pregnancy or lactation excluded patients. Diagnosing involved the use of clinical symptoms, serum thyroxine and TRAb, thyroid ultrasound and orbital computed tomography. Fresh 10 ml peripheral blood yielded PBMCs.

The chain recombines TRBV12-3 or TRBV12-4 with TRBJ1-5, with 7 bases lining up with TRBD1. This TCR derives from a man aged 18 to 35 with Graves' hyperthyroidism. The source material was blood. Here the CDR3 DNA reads TGTGCCAGCAGTCCCAGGGGGTTGGGCAATCAGCCCCAGCATTTT. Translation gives CASSPRGLGNQPQHF.